The 17 T cell receptor beta chains presented below share a single source sample, sequenced in a study of blood T cell repertoires in COVID-19. Measured with immunoSEQ multiplex PCR; TCRdb has only the in-frame clones, and not every one. This table holds more than 60,000 clones, roughly 90% found once. Sequenced sample: peripheral blood. Receptors were obtained from a woman aged 50 to 65 with active or convalescent COVID-19.

This clone appeared a single time. This chain links TRBV4-1 with TRBJ2-1; maybe TRBD1 (5 bases). CDR1 is MGHRA and CDR2 is YSYEKL in the germline V gene. Between the trimmed V and J ends, which lost 1 base and 4 bases, there was a span of 26 bases. The CDR3 runs to 20 residues. For the CDR3, the DNA is TGCGCCAGCAGCCAAGGCGAAGTCCGGATTATTACAGGAGATTACAATGAGCAGTTCTTC. Its translation is CASSQGEVRIITGDYNEQFF.

The chain carries TRBV3-1 (or the pseudogene TRBV3-2) and TRBJ1-6, with TRBD1 matching over 10 bases. After removal of 2 bases from V and 8 bases from J, the junction contained 6 bases not matched to a gene. In germline, CDR1 is LGHDT, CDR2 YNNKEL (reference sequence). The CDR3 has 16 residues. The DNA of the CDR3 is TGTGCCAGCAGCCAACAGGGACAGGGGATATATTCACCCCTCCACTTT. This encodes CASSQQGQGIYSPLHF.

V is TRBV7-8 and J is TRBJ1-2; TRBD1 aligns across 9 bases. After removal of 5 bases from V and 4 bases from J, the junction contained 8 bases not matched to a gene. The CDR3 length is 15 residues. CDR1 and CDR2 (germline): SGHVS, FQNEAQ. CDR3 sequence reads: CASSGTGTGTYGYTF. CDR3 nucleotides: TGTGCCAGCAGCGGAACCGGGACAGGGACCTATGGCTACACCTTC.

The chain recombines TRBV28 with TRBJ1-1, with unresolved D. This CDR3 region has 14 residues. The V end lost 4 bases, the J end lost 0 bases, and 9 bases lay between the germline ends. The germline gives CDR1 MDHEN, CDR2 SYDVKM. The CDR3 DNA sequence: TGTGCCAGCAGTTCCCCCCCCATGAACACTGAAGCTTTCTTT. Translation gives CASSSPPMNTEAFF.

The chain recombines TRBV18 with TRBJ1-4; D possibly corresponds to TRBD1 (5 bases). V lost 4 bases, J lost 0 bases, and 9 bases lay in between. CDR1 and CDR2 from the germline V gene are KGHSH and LQKENI. There are 15 residues in the CDR3. The CDR3 loop reads CASSLQGSTNEKLFF. DNA for the CDR3: TGTGCCAGCTCACTCCAGGGTTCAACTAATGAAAAACTGTTTTTT.

The chain combines TRBV15 with TRBJ2-4; tentative D call: TRBD2 (6 bases). From germline, CDR1 is LNHNV and CDR2 YYDKDF (reference sequence). The V gene lost 0 bases and the J gene lost 7 bases, with 22 bases spanning the gap. CDR3 length equals 18 residues. The CDR3 sequence is CATSRDLGGSGGRNIQYF. CDR3 nucleotides: TGTGCCACCAGCAGAGATCTCGGCGGGTCCGGGGGAAGGAACATTCAGTACTTC.

This sequence joins TRBV11-2 and TRBJ2-3; TRBD1 matches at 7 bases. This CDR3 is built from 16 residues. Germline values: CDR1 SGHAT, CDR2 FQNNGV. V lost 7 bases to trimming and J lost 1 base; unmatched junction nucleotides: 11. CDR3 coding DNA: TGTGCCAGCACCAACTCAGACAGGGTCCGCACAGATACGCAGTATTTT. Encoded protein: CASTNSDRVRTDTQYF.

V is TRBV4-1 and J is TRBJ2-3; 9 bases map to TRBD2. The germline CDR1 and CDR2 sequences are MGHRA and YSYEKL. Germline trimming cut 0 bases from V and 2 bases from J; bases unmatched to any gene: 9. The CDR3 spans 18 residues. The CDR3 loop reads CASSQDLAAGGYTDTQYF. Written as DNA, the CDR3 is TGCGCCAGCAGCCAAGATCTCGCAGCGGGAGGATACACAGATACGCAGTATTTT.

V and J are TRBV27 and TRBJ2-1; 7 bases line up with TRBD1. The V gene end was trimmed by 4 bases and the J gene end by 0 bases; junction bases not matched to a gene: 6. This CDR3 is built from 16 residues. Germline lookup yields CDR1 MNHEY and CDR2 SMNVEV (reference sequence). The CDR3 coding sequence is TGTGCCAGCAGTTCACCACAGGGGAGCTCCTACAATGAGCAGTTCTTC. It translates to CASSSPQGSSYNEQFF.

V is TRBV6-6 and J is TRBJ2-5, with TRBD2 identical over 10 bases. In germline, CDR1 is MNHNY, CDR2 SVGAGI (reference sequence). This CDR3 has 16 amino acids. With V trimmed by 4 bases and J by 5 bases, 10 bases remained unmatched. CDR3 loop: CASSSAGLASLETQYF. The CDR3 nucleotides read TGTGCCAGCAGTTCCGCGGGACTAGCGAGTTTGGAGACCCAGTACTTC.

The chain recombines TRBV6-5 with TRBJ2-3; D may be TRBD1 (6 bases). The CDR3 is 14 amino acids. Trimming removed 8 bases from V and 2 bases from J, with 14 bases in between. CDR1 is MNHEY and CDR2 is SVGAGI in the germline V gene. The CDR3: CASGDTTFTDTQYF. In nucleotides, the CDR3 is TGTGCCAGCGGGGACACGACTTTCACAGATACGCAGTATTTT.

This sequence joins TRBV18 and TRBJ2-1, with TRBD1 matching over 11 bases. CDR3 size: 16 residues. J lost 7 bases, V lost 4 bases, and 9 bases had no gene match. Germline loops: CDR1 KGHSH, CDR2 LQKENI. In DNA, the CDR3 is TGTGCCAGCTCACGGACAGGGGGCGCTGGGGGTAATGAGCAGTTCTTC. This codes for CASSRTGGAGGNEQFF.

This chain joins TRBV6-5 and TRBJ2-7; TRBD2 aligns across 11 bases. Germline V CDR1 and CDR2: MNHEY, SVGAGI. This CDR3 has 15 residues. The ends lost 4 bases at V and 4 bases at J; junction bases unmatched: 6. CDR3 coding DNA: TGTGCCAGCAGTTGGGAGGGACTAGCGGCATACGAGCAGTACTTC. Its translation: CASSWEGLAAYEQYF.

In its sample, this clone was seen a few times. This chain joins TRBV5-1 and TRBJ1-2; TRBD1 matches at 9 bases. CDR1 is SGHRS, CDR2 YFSETQ, per germline. The length of the CDR3 is 14 residues. V was clipped by 4 bases and J by 6 bases; unmatched bases: 7. CDR3 bases: TGCGCCAGCAGCACAGGACAGGGGACGGATGGCTACACCTTC. This translates into CASSTGQGTDGYTF.

This clone is a singleton in its sample. The J gene is TRBJ1-1, the V gene TRBV18, with D possibly being TRBD1 (5 bases). V was shortened by 0 bases and J by 3 bases, with 11 bases between the two germline ends. This CDR3 is 15 amino acids long. Germline V gene data show CDR1 as KGHSH and CDR2 as LQKENI. The CDR3 region has the DNA TGTGCCAGCTCACCACCTCAGGGAAGGGACACTGAAGCTTTCTTT. Translated: CASSPPQGRDTEAFF.

The chain is built from TRBV5-1 and TRBJ2-1, with D possibly matching TRBD2 (5 bases). The V and J ends lost 6 bases and 9 bases respectively, with 22 bases between them. From germline, CDR1 is SGHRS and CDR2 YFSETQ. This CDR3 spans 15 amino acids. The CDR3 is CASIGAAREIGEQFF. In DNA, the CDR3 is TGCGCCAGCATTGGCGCGGCCCGGGAAATCGGTGAGCAGTTCTTC.

The CDR3 loop is CASSSPGDETQYF. The CDR3 DNA reads as TGTGCCAGCAGCTCCCCAGGGGATGAGACCCAGTACTTC. This chain links TRBV11-1 with TRBJ2-5; weak D call: TRBD1 (6 bases). Germline CDR1 reads SGHAT; CDR2 reads FQDESV (reference sequence). Trimming cost V 4 bases and J 5 bases, with 11 bases left between them. The CDR3 loop spans 13 amino acids.